The 21 T cell receptor beta chains below come from one sample, sequenced in a study of control samples from healthy donors and cancer patients. The repertoire was sequenced with immunoSEQ multiplex PCR; TCRdb's copy has only in-frame clones and lacks some. The sample lists about 100,000 clones, roughly 87% occurring once. Sequenced sample: blood. These receptors were collected from a woman aged 45-60 years in good health.

The chain employs TRBV7-2 and TRBJ2-1, with a tentative D call TRBD2 (5 bases). The V end lost 4 bases, the J end lost 8 bases, and 6 bases lay between the germline ends. The CDR3 extends over 11 amino acids. Germline V gene sequence: CDR1 SGHTA, CDR2 FQGNSA. The CDR3 protein is CASSSGDEQFF. CDR3 in DNA: TGTGCCAGCAGCTCCGGGGATGAGCAGTTCTTC.

The chain combines TRBV5-1 with TRBJ2-7, with TRBD2 identical over 7 bases. V was pared by 1 base and J by 3 bases, with 7 bases of the junction left unmatched. This CDR3 is 15 amino acids long. The germline V gene encodes CDR1 SGHRS and CDR2 YFSETQ. The CDR3 sequence is CASSLNGAGSYEQYF. The CDR3 nucleotides read TGCGCCAGCAGCTTGAACGGAGCGGGGAGCTACGAGCAGTACTTC. Combining the CDR3 with reference TRBV5-1 and TRBJ2-7 gives the whole variable domain KAGVTQTPRYLIKTRGQQVTLSCSPISGHRSVSWYQQTPGQGLQFLFEYFSETQRNKGNFPGRFSGRQFSNSRSEMNVSTLELGDSALYLCASSLNGAGSYEQYFGPGTRLTVT.

V usage is TRBV25-1 and J usage is TRBJ1-5; the D gene is possibly TRBD1 (5 bases). V was shortened by 2 bases and J by 4 bases, with 12 bases between the two germline ends. The V gene's germline CDR1 is MGHDK and CDR2 SYGVNS. The CDR3 loop spans 15 amino acids. CDR3 in DNA: TGTGCCAGCAGTGAAGCAGGGTGGGGGAATCAGCCCCAGCATTTT. Translating gives CASSEAGWGNQPQHF. The whole variable domain, remainder taken from reference TRBV25-1 and TRBJ1-5, is EADIYQTPRYLVIGTGKKITLECSQTMGHDKMYWYQQDPGMELHLIHYSYGVNSTEKGDLSSESTVSRIRTEHFPLTLESARPSHTSQYLCASSEAGWGNQPQHFGDGTRLSIL.

The chain combines TRBV5-6 with TRBJ2-7, with TRBD2 as a possible D gene (7 bases). The CDR3 contains 16 residues. Germline V lookup: CDR1 SGHDT, CDR2 YYEEEE. V shed 0 bases and J shed 4 bases, with 17 bases lying between them. DNA of the CDR3: TGTGCCAGCAGCTTGGGAGGGGGAGGGACTATATACGAGCAGTACGTC. Amino acids: CASSLGGGGTIYEQYV.

The gene calls are TRBV3-1 (or the pseudogene TRBV3-2) and TRBJ2-5; TRBD2 aligns across 9 bases. Germline loops: CDR1 LGHDT, CDR2 YNNKEL (reference sequence). Trimming at V came to 4 bases and at J to 7 bases, leaving 16 bases not matched to a gene. The CDR3 has 17 residues. CDR3 sequence: CASSPQVVAGVSGTQYF. The CDR3 bases are TGTGCCAGCAGCCCCCAAGTAGTAGCGGGAGTGAGTGGGACCCAGTACTTC.

The chain carries TRBV3-1 (or the pseudogene TRBV3-2) and TRBJ1-6; a possible D gene is TRBD1 (5 bases). The V end was cut by 4 bases, the J end by 10 bases, with 20 bases between. The CDR3 has 16 residues. From germline, CDR1 is LGHDT and CDR2 YNNKEL (reference sequence). CDR3 protein: CASSRSSHTGKSPLHF. CDR3 nucleotides: TGTGCCAGCAGCCGAAGTAGCCACACAGGAAAATCACCCCTCCACTTT.

The chain uses TRBV19 and TRBJ2-3; D not resolved. Trimming pared 8 bases from V and 4 bases from J, leaving 16 bases between. Per the germline V gene, CDR1 is LNHDA and CDR2 is SQIVND (reference sequence). This CDR3 region has 14 residues. CDR3 nucleotide sequence: TGTGCCAGTGCTCTCGGGCCCGGGCCAGATACGCAGTATTTT. Translation: CASALGPGPDTQYF.

The genes are TRBV19 and TRBJ2-7, with TRBD1 identical over 9 bases. Trimming cost V 1 base and J 4 bases; bases outside gene matches: 5. The V gene's germline CDR1 is LNHDA and CDR2 SQIVND (reference sequence). CDR3 length: 15 amino acids. The CDR3 loop is CASSIAGTGWYEQYF. The CDR3 bases are TGTGCCAGTAGTATAGCAGGGACAGGGTGGTACGAGCAGTACTTC. Full variable domain (remainder filled in from reference TRBV19 and TRBJ2-7): DGGITQSPKYLFRKEGQNVTLSCEQNLNHDAMYWYRQDPGQGLRLIYYSQIVNDFQKGDIAEGYSVSREKKESFPLTVTSAQKNPTAFYLCASSIAGTGWYEQYFGPGTRLTVT.

The chain recombines TRBV2 with TRBJ2-7; D perhaps matches TRBD2 (6 bases). The CDR3 sequence is 12 residues long. In germline, CDR1 is SNHLY, CDR2 FYNNEI. The V gene lost 8 bases and the J gene lost 3 bases, with 11 bases spanning the gap. As DNA, the CDR3 is TGTGCCAGCTGCGGGGCAGGCTACGAGCAGTACTTC. This codes for CASCGAGYEQYF.

The V gene is TRBV30, the J gene TRBJ2-5; D possibly uses TRBD1 or TRBD2 (6 bases each). Germline V gene sequence: CDR1 GTSNPN, CDR2 SVGIG (reference sequence). Trimming took off 5 bases at V and 3 bases at J, with 16 bases between the two ends. This CDR3 contains 14 residues. The CDR3 spells CAWALGGYKETQYF. The CDR3 DNA reads as TGTGCCTGGGCCCTCGGGGGCTACAAAGAGACCCAGTACTTC.

The chain recombines TRBV27 with TRBJ2-1; 7 nucleotides match TRBD2. From germline, CDR1 is MNHEY and CDR2 SMNVEV (reference sequence). CDR3 size: 14 residues. The J segment lost 9 bases and the V segment lost 5 bases, leaving 10 bases of the junction unmatched. CDR3 loop: CASSPGLVHIEQFF. CDR3 sequence (DNA): TGTGCCAGCAGTCCCGGACTAGTTCACATTGAGCAGTTCTTC.

This chain connects TRBV6-4 to TRBJ2-1; D is unclear. Germline V gene data show CDR1 as MRHNA and CDR2 as SNTAGT. V lost 2 bases and J lost 8, with 10 bases in between. The CDR3 is 13 amino acids. DNA of the CDR3: TGTGCCAGCAGTGACGGAGAGGCGGATGAGCAGTTCTTC. Protein product: CASSDGEADEQFF.

DNA for the CDR3: TGTGCCAGCAGCCGGACTAGCGGGAGGTACTACGAGCAGTACGTC. Its translation: CASSRTSGRYYEQYV. The V and J genes are TRBV7-3 and TRBJ2-7, with 14 bases identical to TRBD2. The J segment lost 3 bases and the V segment lost 5 bases, leaving 3 bases of the junction unmatched. CDR3 size: 15 residues. Germline CDR1 and CDR2: SGHTA and FQGTGA.

The chain links TRBV3-1 (or the pseudogene TRBV3-2) to TRBJ2-3; 8 nucleotides line up with TRBD2. The V and J ends lost 8 bases and 1 base, in that order; junction bases with no gene match: 8. The germline CDR1 and CDR2 sequences are LGHDT and YNNKEL (reference sequence). The CDR3 length is 15 residues. The DNA for the CDR3 is TGTGCCAGCCGGAGAGCGGGGGAGGGCACAGATACGCAGTATTTT. Translated, it gives CASRRAGEGTDTQYF.

The chain carries TRBV2 and TRBJ2-1, with D possibly TRBD2 on 6 matching bases. Trimming cost V 6 bases and J 4 bases, with 19 bases left between them. The CDR3 runs to 16 residues. CDR1 and CDR2 (germline): SNHLY, FYNNEI. The CDR3 reads CASRKRASALYNEQFF. For the CDR3, the DNA is TGTGCCAGCAGGAAACGAGCTAGCGCCCTATACAATGAGCAGTTCTTC.

The chain recombines TRBV30 with TRBJ2-1; a weak D match, TRBD2 (5 bases). CDR3 length: 11 residues. Germline V lookup: CDR1 GTSNPN, CDR2 SVGIG (reference sequence). Trimming stripped 7 bases from V and 8 bases from J, with 12 bases between. The CDR3 region has the DNA TGTGCCTTCCGACGGGGTGATGAGCAGTTCTTC. Its translation is CAFRRGDEQFF.

This rearrangement joins TRBV20-1 to TRBJ2-7; TRBD2 might be the D (6 bases). V lost 3 bases and J 0 bases, leaving 15 bases between the germline ends. The CDR3 contains 15 residues. Per the germline V gene, CDR1 is DFQATT and CDR2 is SNEGSKA (reference sequence). CDR3 coding DNA: TGCAGTGCTAGTCGTCTTGCGGGGTACTCCTACGAGCAGTACTTC. It translates to CSASRLAGYSYEQYF.

This sequence joins TRBV7-3 and TRBJ2-1; 13 bases are shared with TRBD2. The V segment lost 5 bases and the J segment 10 bases; nucleotides outside the gene matches: 8. This CDR3 is 15 amino acids long. Germline V gene lookup returns CDR1 SGHTA and CDR2 FQGTGA. The DNA of the CDR3 is TGTGCCAGCAGCGCCGGACTAGCGGGGGTGGTAGAGCAGTTCTTC. It specifies CASSAGLAGVVEQFF.

This clone was seen a few times. CDR3 in DNA: TGTGCCAGCAGTTGGGGATCAGACGTCTCCTACAATGAGCAGTTCTTC. Its protein product is CASSWGSDVSYNEQFF. V and J are TRBV6-5 and TRBJ2-1; no clear D gene. This CDR3 is built from 16 residues. V was trimmed by 4 bases and J by 0 bases, leaving 13 bases between them. The germline CDR1 and CDR2 sequences are MNHEY and SVGAGI.

The CDR3 region is CASSRRGYEQFF. DNA for the CDR3: TGTGCCAGCAGCCGAAGAGGGTATGAGCAGTTCTTC. This chain links TRBV7-2 with TRBJ2-1; the D gene is possibly TRBD2 (5 bases). This CDR3 contains 12 residues. V lost 5 bases, J lost 8 bases, and 10 bases lay in between. Germline V lookup: CDR1 SGHTA, CDR2 FQGNSA.

The chain links TRBV7-8 to TRBJ2-2, with D uncertain. The germline CDR1 and CDR2 sequences are SGHVS and FQNEAQ. CDR3 length: 12 residues. Trimming cost V 2 bases and J 7 bases, with 5 bases left between them. This CDR3 reads CASSLKGGELFF. The CDR3 nucleotides read TGTGCCAGCAGCTTAAAGGGCGGGGAGCTGTTTTTT.